This TCR beta chain was documented in a study of CD8+ T cells in alopecia areata. Overall study context: Treatment ran 6 to 18 months, with 6 months of follow-up afterward.

Extraction of RNA preceded its reverse transcription into cDNA, which served as the sequencing template. The assay was immunoSEQ multiplex PCR, and TCRdb's table has in-frame clones only and misses some. The sample includes about 160,000 clones, around 71% of them seen just once. Sample treatment: oral pan-JAK inhibitor, 5-10 mg twice daily. Peripheral blood, together with lesional scalp punch biopsies, was collected from alopecia areata patients. V lost 4 bases and J lost 1, with 4 bases in between. This CDR3 spans 12 amino acids. Germline V gene data show CDR1 as GTSNPN and CDR2 as SVGIG (reference sequence).

This TCR was sampled from a human donor with alopecia areata. The sample consisted of CD4+ T cells sorted from blood, taken at week 4, from a patient treated with tofacitinib. This chain joins TRBV30 and TRBJ2-2; D gene ambiguous. The CDR3 DNA is TGTGCCTGGACAGAGAACACCGGGGAGCTGTTTTTT. Its protein is CAWTENTGELFF.